This T cell receptor beta chain comes out of a study of low-dose radiotherapy and immunotherapy resistance in tumors (dated by TCRdb to 2022 to 2024). In the study overall: Patients in Cohort 1 were given 0.5 Gy per fraction every 2 weeks, and the prescribed total PTV dose was 6.5 Gy. Trial participants were not randomized into treatment groups. Cohort 2 received 1 Gy per fraction every two weeks, with a total of 13 Gy over 26 weeks. Patients took aspirin 300 mg orally once daily for four cycles, starting on cycle 1 day 1. Nivolumab was administered intravenously as a 240 mg flat dose every two weeks, and ipilimumab was administered intravenously at 1 mg/kg every six weeks. Cyclophosphamide 200 mg/m2 was given intravenously every two weeks, one day before each radiation and immunotherapy administration. The translational analysis covered eight patients: three from the first dose cohort and the first five from the second dose cohort.

For sequencing, an Illumina HiSeq 2500 was employed. Superscript III and a set of TRAV- and TRBV-specific primers were used to synthesize first-strand cDNA, so that both TCRalpha and TCRbeta chains were covered. TCRs were amplified for about 20 PCR cycles with Phusion, using a constant-region primer paired with the adapter attached to the V primers. Isolated mRNA was amplified with the MessageAmp II aRNA Amplification Kit, using an approximately 15-hour in vitro transcription at 37°C. The Dynabeads mRNA DIRECT Purification Kit was used to isolate mRNA for TCR sequencing. A second roughly 25-cycle Phusion PCR added indexed Illumina adapters, and products were purified with AMPure XP beads. The original pipeline was this. Custom Perl scripts pooled TCR sequences encoding the same protein, removed out-of-frame sequences and computed each clonotype's abundance. TCR sequences supported by only a single read were excluded from analysis. Shannon entropy, Gini index, clonality, richness, and the frequency of TCRs shared between repertoires were included as repertoire metrics. The raw public reads went through TCRdb reprocessing: fastp at Q25, MiXCR clone calling, in-frame beta chains kept. Under each unique CDR3 protein, matching rows form one entry showing the most common genes and DNA. The V and J calls follow TCRdb's processing rather than the paper's. In all, the sample holds 95,000 to 100,000 distinct CDR3 sequences, and under 25% of those were seen once. Approximately 4% of the sample comes from the top ten.

In the paper's terms, the time point label means: after trial treatment. Taken with the paper, the label for treatment or condition translates to: LDRT plus nivolumab, ipilimumab, low-dose cyclophosphamide and aspirin (RACIN trial). Donors were enrolled in RACIN, a single-arm phase I dose-escalation trial combining nivolumab, ipilimumab, aspirin, low-dose cyclophosphamide and low-dose radiotherapy. Eligible patients had advanced, TIL-negative solid tumors. There are many counts of this clonotype. Its antigen specificity is not known. The junction departs from the called germline gene at one end, perhaps through a read error. CDR1 and CDR2 (LGHDT, YNNKEL) derive from the germline V gene (reference sequence). The CDR3 spans 12 residues, from the cysteine through the phenylalanine. The sequence is cut down to CDR3 DNA, 36 bases in frame from base 1.

The receptor comes from a male donor with prostate cancer. The V gene is TRBV3-1 and the J gene is TRBJ2-1; the junction holds 8 bases that match TRBD2. The material was PBMCs, obtained after low-dose radiotherapy plus immunotherapy. The sequence in DNA is TGTGCCAGCAGCCAGCAAGGGGGACTAGGTCTCTTC. It encodes CASSQQGGLGLF.